The 15 T cell receptor beta chains reported below all come from one sample, sequenced in a study of blood T cell repertoires in COVID-19. The table came from immunoSEQ multiplex PCR; TCRdb's copy has only in-frame clones and leaves some out. The profile shows 120,000 to 150,000 clones, 84% of them singletons. Sample: peripheral blood. Every receptor here comes from a human donor in a cohort sampled during active COVID-19.

This clone has a single count. The chain uses TRBV20-1 and TRBJ1-2; D might be TRBD1 (5 bases). V lost 3 bases, J lost 7 bases, and 15 bases lay in between. CDR3 length: 13 residues. From germline, CDR1 is DFQATT and CDR2 SNEGSKA (reference sequence). This CDR3 is CSASPQGLFGYTF. The CDR3, as DNA: TGCAGTGCTAGTCCGCAGGGTCTCTTTGGCTACACCTTC.

V and J are TRBV30 and TRBJ1-4; no clear D. Germline values: CDR1 GTSNPN, CDR2 SVGIG (reference sequence). CDR3 length equals 16 residues. Deletions cut 0 bases from V and 6 bases from J, with 17 bases between. CDR3 amino acids: CAWSVWPVGGYEKLFF. DNA for the CDR3: TGTGCCTGGAGTGTATGGCCAGTCGGCGGATATGAAAAACTGTTTTTT.

The CDR3 nucleotides are TGTGCCAGCAGCCCCGACAGGGGATCACCCCTCCACTTT. As protein: CASSPDRGSPLHF. The chain couples TRBV7-3 to TRBJ1-6; 8 bases are shared with TRBD1. Unmatched junction bases numbered 4, after V lost 5 bases and J lost 10 bases. CDR1 SGHTA and CDR2 FQGTGA come from the germline V gene. CDR3 size: 13 residues.

This clone was seen only a few times. V and J are TRBV10-3 and TRBJ1-2, with 7 positions matching TRBD1. V dropped 10 bases and J dropped 8; count of bases not matched to a gene: 19. Per the germline V gene, CDR1 is ENHRY and CDR2 is SYGVKD. This CDR3 is 15 amino acids long. As DNA, the CDR3 is TGTGCCACCCTCCCCTCGACAGGGAACTCAGTCGGCTACACCTTC. Protein sequence: CATLPSTGNSVGYTF.

The sample holds a few counts of this clone. J is TRBJ1-2 and V is TRBV6-5; D gene unclear. The V end was cut by 4 bases, the J end by 1 base, with 10 bases between. Germline lookup yields CDR1 MNHEY and CDR2 SVGAGI. This CDR3 region has 14 residues. The CDR3 DNA sequence: TGTGCCAGCAGTTCTAGGTCCTTTAACTATGGCTACACCTTC. It codes for CASSSRSFNYGYTF.

The CDR3 loop is CASSPGGFEGGYTF. The CDR3 DNA follows: TGTGCCAGCAGTCCGGGAGGCTTCGAGGGTGGCTACACCTTC. The gene calls are TRBV6-6 and TRBJ1-2; D uncertain. CDR1 MNHNY and CDR2 SVGAGI come from the germline V gene (reference sequence). The CDR3 runs to 14 residues. The germline V and J ends were trimmed by 5 bases and 7 bases, with 17 bases remaining between them.

The CDR3 sequence: CASSSGTGEKLFF. DNA for the CDR3: TGTGCCAGCAGCTCCGGGACAGGTGAAAAACTGTTTTTT. The gene calls are TRBV5-6 and TRBJ1-4, with 8 bases matching TRBD1. Germline lookup yields CDR1 SGHDT and CDR2 YYEEEE. Germline trimming cut 3 bases from V and 7 bases from J; bases unmatched to any gene: 2. The CDR3 is made up of 13 amino acids.

V gene TRBV7-2 combines with J gene TRBJ2-7, with 10 bases lining up with TRBD2. With 5 bases clipped from V and 5 bases from J, the junction kept 6 bases outside the gene matches. The CDR3 is 14 residues long. Germline CDR1 and CDR2: SGHTA and FQGNSA. CDR3 nucleotides: TGTGCCAGCAGCACCCGGACTAGCGGCAACGAGCAGTACTTC. This gives the protein CASSTRTSGNEQYF.

J is TRBJ1-1 and V is TRBV5-1, with no clear D. V was cut by 4 bases and J by 0 bases, with 4 bases left in between. The CDR3 spans 12 residues. Germline V gives CDR1 SGHRS, CDR2 YFSETQ. The CDR3 DNA sequence: TGCGCCAGCAGCGGCATGAACACTGAAGCTTTCTTT. This sequence encodes CASSGMNTEAFF.

The J gene is TRBJ1-3, the V gene TRBV7-6; TRBD1 matches 12 bases. CDR1 SGHVS and CDR2 FNYEAQ come from the germline V gene. Trimming at V came to 4 bases and at J to 3 bases, leaving 4 bases not matched to a gene. This CDR3 has 16 residues. CDR3 loop: CASSSGQGAVGNTIYF. CDR3 DNA sequence: TGTGCCAGCAGCTCGGGACAGGGGGCTGTTGGAAACACCATATATTTT. Combining the CDR3 with reference TRBV7-6 and TRBJ1-3 gives the whole variable domain GAGVSQSPRYKVTKRGQDVALRCDPISGHVSLYWYRQALGQGPEFLTYFNYEAQQDKSGLPNDRFSAERPEGSISTLTIQRTEQRDSAMYRCASSSGQGAVGNTIYFGEGSWLTVV.

J is TRBJ2-5 and V is TRBV24-1; 14 bases fit TRBD2. The CDR3 is made up of 16 amino acids. V shed 4 bases and J 5 bases; nucleotides not matched to a gene: 5. Germline CDR1 and CDR2: KGHDR and SFDVKD. The CDR3 sequence: CATSDTGLAGEETQYF. DNA of the CDR3: TGTGCCACCAGTGACACGGGACTAGCGGGGGAGGAGACCCAGTACTTC.

This clone was seen only once. The rearrangement links TRBV10-2 to TRBJ2-7, with 7 bases that match TRBD1. Unmatched junction bases numbered 8, after V lost 9 bases and J lost 0 bases. The CDR3 length is 14 residues. Looked up from germline, CDR1 is WSHSY and CDR2 is SAAADI. CDR3 region: CASSPGTVSYEQYF. The CDR3 region has the DNA TGCGCCAGTAGCCCCGGGACAGTCTCCTACGAGCAGTACTTC.

The genes are TRBV11-2 and TRBJ2-3, with 9 bases lining up with TRBD2. The J segment lost 5 bases and the V segment lost 4 bases, leaving 10 bases of the junction unmatched. CDR3 length: 16 residues. Germline assignment: CDR1 SGHAT and CDR2 FQNNGV. This CDR3 is CASSSTLRGGVDTQYF. The CDR3 DNA reads TGTGCCAGCAGCTCTACACTGCGGGGGGGCGTAGATACGCAGTATTTT.

This sequence joins TRBV5-5 and TRBJ2-3; no reliable D call. The V gene lost 0 bases and the J gene lost 4 bases, with 3 bases spanning the gap. CDR3 length: 12 residues. CDR1 SGHKS and CDR2 YYEKEE come from the germline V gene (reference sequence). The CDR3, as DNA: TGTGCCAGCAGCTTGGACTCAGATACGCAGTATTTT. Its protein product is CASSLDSDTQYF.

The chain joins TRBV5-1 to TRBJ1-5; 8 bases are a match to TRBD1. After removal of 2 bases from V and 6 bases from J, the junction contained 7 bases not matched to a gene. CDR3 length: 15 residues. Germline V gene data show CDR1 as SGHRS and CDR2 as YFSETQ. The CDR3 DNA is TGCGCCAGCAGCTTAGGGTCAGGGGGCTTTCAGCCCCAGCATTTT. This codes for CASSLGSGGFQPQHF.